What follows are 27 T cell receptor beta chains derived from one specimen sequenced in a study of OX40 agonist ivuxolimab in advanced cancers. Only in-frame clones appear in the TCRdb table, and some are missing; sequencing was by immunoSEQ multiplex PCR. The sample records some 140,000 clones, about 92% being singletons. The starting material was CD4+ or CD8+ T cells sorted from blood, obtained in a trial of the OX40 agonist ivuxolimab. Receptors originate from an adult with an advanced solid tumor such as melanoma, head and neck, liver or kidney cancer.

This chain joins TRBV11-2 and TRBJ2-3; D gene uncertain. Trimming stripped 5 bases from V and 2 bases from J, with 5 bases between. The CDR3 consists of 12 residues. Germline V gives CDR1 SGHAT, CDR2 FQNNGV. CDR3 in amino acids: CASSQNTDTQYF. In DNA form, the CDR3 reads TGTGCCAGCAGCCAAAACACAGATACGCAGTATTTT.

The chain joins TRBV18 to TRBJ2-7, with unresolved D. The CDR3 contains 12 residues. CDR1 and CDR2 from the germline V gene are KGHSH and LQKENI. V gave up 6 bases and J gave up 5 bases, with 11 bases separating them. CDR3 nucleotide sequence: TGTGCCAGCTCCCTTGACACCCACGAGCAGTACTTC. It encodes CASSLDTHEQYF.

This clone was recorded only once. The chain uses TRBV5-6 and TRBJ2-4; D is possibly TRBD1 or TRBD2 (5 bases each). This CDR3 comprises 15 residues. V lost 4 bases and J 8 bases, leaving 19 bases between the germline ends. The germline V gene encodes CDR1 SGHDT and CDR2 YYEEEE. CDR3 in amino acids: CASSQPGTNEDIQYF. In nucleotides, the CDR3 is TGTGCCAGCAGCCAACCCGGGACGAACGAGGACATTCAGTACTTC.

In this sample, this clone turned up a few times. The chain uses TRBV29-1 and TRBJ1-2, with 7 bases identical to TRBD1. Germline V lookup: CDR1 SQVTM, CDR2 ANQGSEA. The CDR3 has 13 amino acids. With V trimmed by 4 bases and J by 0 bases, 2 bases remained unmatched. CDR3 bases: TGCAGCGTTGGGGACAGAGCTAACTATGGCTACACCTTC. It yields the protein CSVGDRANYGYTF. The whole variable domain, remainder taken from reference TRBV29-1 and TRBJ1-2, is SAVISQKPSRDICQRGTSLTIQCQVDSQVTMMFWYRQQPGQSLTLIATANQGSEATYESGFVIDKFPISRPNLTFSTLTVSNMSPEDSSIYLCSVGDRANYGYTFGSGTRLTVV.

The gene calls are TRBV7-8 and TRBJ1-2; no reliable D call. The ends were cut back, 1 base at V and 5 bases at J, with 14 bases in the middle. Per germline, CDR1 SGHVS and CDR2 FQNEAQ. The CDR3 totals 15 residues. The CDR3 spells CASSLDPRMGYGYTF. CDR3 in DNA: TGTGCCAGCAGCTTAGACCCGCGGATGGGGTATGGCTACACCTTC.

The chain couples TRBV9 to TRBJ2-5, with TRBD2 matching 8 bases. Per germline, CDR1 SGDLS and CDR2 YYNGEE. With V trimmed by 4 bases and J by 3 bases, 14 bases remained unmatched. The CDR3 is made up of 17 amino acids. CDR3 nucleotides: TGTGCCAGCAGCTTTAGCTGGGGTAGCGGGATAGAAGAGACCCAGTACTTC. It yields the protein CASSFSWGSGIEETQYF.

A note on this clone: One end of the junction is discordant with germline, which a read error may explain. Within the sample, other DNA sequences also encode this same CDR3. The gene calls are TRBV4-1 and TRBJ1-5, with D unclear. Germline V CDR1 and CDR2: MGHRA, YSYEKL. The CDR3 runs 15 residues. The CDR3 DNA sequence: TGCGCCAGCAGCCAAGTTTGGGTAAGCAACCAGCCCCAGCATTTT. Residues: CASSQVWVSNQPQHF.

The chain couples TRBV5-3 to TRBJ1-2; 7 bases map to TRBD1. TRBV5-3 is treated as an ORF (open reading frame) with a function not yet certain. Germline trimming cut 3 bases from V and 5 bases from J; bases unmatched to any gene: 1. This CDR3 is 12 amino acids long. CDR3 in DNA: TGTGCCAGAAGCTGGGACAGTTATGGCTACACCTTC. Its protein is CARSWDSYGYTF.

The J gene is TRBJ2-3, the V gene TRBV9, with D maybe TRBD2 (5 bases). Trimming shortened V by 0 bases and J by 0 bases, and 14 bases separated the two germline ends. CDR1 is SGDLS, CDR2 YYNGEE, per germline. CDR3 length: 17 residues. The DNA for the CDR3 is TGTGCCAGCAGCGTAGTTGGGAGCACTTTTAGCACAGATACGCAGTATTTT. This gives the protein CASSVVGSTFSTDTQYF.

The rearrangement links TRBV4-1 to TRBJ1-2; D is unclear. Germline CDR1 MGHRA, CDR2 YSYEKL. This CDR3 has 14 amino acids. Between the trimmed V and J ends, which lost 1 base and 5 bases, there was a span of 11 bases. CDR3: CASSQATGLYGYTF. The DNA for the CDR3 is TGCGCCAGCAGCCAAGCAACCGGGCTATATGGCTACACCTTC.

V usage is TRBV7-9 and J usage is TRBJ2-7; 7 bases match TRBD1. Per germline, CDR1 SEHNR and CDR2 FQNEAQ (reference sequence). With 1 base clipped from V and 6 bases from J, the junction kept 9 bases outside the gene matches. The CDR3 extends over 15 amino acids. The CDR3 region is CASSLVEQGIFEQYF. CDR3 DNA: TGTGCCAGCAGCTTAGTGGAACAGGGGATCTTCGAGCAGTACTTC.

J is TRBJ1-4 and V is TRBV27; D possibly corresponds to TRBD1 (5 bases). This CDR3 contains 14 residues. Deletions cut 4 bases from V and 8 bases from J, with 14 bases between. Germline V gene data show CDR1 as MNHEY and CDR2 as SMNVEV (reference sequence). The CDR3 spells CASSSQGLVEKLFF. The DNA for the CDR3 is TGTGCCAGCAGTTCGCAGGGTTTGGTGGAAAAACTGTTTTTT.

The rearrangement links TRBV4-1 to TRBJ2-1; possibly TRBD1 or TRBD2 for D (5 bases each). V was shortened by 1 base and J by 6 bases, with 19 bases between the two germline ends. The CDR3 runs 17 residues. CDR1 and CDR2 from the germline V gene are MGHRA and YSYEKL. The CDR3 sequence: CASSQGGGLGKINEQFF. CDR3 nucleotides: TGCGCCAGCAGCCAAGGGGGCGGGCTAGGTAAGATCAATGAGCAGTTCTTC.

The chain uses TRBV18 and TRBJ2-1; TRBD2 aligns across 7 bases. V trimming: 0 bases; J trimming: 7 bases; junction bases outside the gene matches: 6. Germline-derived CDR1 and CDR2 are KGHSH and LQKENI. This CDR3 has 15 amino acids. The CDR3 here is CASSPPSGDRNEQFF. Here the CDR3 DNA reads TGTGCCAGCTCACCACCCAGCGGGGATAGGAATGAGCAGTTCTTC.

This CDR3 is CASSLESTGGTEAFF. The CDR3 bases are TGTGCCAGCAGCTTAGAATCCACAGGGGGCACTGAAGCTTTCTTT. The J gene is TRBJ1-1, the V gene TRBV5-4; 8 bases are a match to TRBD1. Per germline, CDR1 SGHNT and CDR2 YYREEE (reference sequence). After removal of 2 bases from V and 4 bases from J, the junction contained 7 bases not matched to a gene. The CDR3 has 15 residues.

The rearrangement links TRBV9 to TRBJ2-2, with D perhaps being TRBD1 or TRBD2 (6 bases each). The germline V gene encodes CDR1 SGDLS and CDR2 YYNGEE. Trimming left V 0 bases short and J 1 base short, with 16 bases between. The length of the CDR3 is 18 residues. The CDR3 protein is CASSVVVGGRLNTGELFF. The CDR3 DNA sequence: TGTGCCAGCAGCGTAGTAGTGGGGGGCAGGTTGAACACCGGGGAGCTGTTTTTT.

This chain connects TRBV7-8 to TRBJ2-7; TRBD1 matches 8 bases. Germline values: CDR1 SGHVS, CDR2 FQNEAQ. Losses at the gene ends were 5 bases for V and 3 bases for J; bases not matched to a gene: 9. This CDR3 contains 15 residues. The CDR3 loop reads CASSRRGQGIYEQYF. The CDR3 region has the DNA TGTGCCAGCAGCCGACGCGGACAGGGAATCTACGAGCAGTACTTC. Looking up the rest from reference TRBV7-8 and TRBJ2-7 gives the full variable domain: GAGVSQSPRYKVAKRGQDVALRCDPISGHVSLFWYQQALGQGPEFLTYFQNEAQLDKSGLPSDRFFAERPEGSVSTLKIQRTQQEDSAVYLCASSRRGQGIYEQYFGPGTRLTVT.

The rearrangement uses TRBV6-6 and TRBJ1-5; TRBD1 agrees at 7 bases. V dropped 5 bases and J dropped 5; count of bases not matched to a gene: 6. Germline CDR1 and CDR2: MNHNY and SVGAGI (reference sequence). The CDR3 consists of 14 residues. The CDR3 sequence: CASSKGARDQPQHF. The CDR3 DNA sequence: TGTGCCAGCAGTAAGGGGGCAAGAGATCAGCCCCAGCATTTT.

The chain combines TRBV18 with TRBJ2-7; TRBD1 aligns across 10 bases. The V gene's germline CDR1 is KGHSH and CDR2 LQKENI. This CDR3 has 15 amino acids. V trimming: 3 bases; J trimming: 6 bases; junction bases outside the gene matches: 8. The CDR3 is CASSPTTDRGTEQYF. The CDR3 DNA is TGTGCCAGCTCACCTACAACGGACAGGGGGACCGAGCAGTACTTC.

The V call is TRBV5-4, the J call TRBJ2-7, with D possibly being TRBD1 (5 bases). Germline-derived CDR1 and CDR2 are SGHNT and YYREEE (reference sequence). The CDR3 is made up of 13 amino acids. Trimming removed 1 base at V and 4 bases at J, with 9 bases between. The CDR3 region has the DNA TGTGCCAGCAGCTTGCAACAGGCTTACGAGCAGTACTTC. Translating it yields CASSLQQAYEQYF.

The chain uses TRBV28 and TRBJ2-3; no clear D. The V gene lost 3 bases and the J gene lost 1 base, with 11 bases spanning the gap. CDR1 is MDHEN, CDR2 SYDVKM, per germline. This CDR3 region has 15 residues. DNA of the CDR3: TGTGCCAGCAGTTTTCCGTCTACCCGCACAGATACGCAGTATTTT. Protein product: CASSFPSTRTDTQYF.

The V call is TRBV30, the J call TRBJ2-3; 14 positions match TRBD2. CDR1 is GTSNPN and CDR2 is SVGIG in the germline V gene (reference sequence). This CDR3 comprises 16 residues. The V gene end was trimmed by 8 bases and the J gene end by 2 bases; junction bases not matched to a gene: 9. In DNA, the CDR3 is TGTGCCCAGCAAGGGACTAGCGGGAGCTTCACAGATACGCAGTATTTT. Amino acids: CAQQGTSGSFTDTQYF.

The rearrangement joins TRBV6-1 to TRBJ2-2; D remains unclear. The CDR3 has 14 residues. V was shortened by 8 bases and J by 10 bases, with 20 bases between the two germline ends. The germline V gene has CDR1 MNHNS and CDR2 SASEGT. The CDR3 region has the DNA TGTGCCAGCCTTCTCCAAGGACGGTCGTCGGAGCTGTTTTTT. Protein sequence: CASLLQGRSSELFF.

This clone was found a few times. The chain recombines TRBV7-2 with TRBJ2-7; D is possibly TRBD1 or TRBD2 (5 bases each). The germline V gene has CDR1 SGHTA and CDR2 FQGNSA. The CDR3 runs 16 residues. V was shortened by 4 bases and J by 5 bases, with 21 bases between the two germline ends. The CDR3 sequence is CASSSFPRGHRDEQYF. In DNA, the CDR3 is TGTGCCAGCAGCTCATTCCCCCGGGGCCATAGGGACGAGCAGTACTTC.

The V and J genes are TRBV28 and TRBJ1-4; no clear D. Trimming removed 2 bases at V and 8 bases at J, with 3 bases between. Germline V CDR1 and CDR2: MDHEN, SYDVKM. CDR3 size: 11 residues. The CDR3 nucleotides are TGTGCCAGCAGTTTACGAGAAAAACTGTTTTTT. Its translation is CASSLREKLFF. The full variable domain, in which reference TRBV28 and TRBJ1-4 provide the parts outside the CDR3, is DVKVTQSSRYLVKRTGEKVFLECVQDMDHENMFWYRQDPGLGLRLIYFSYDVKMKEKGDIPEGYSVSREKKERFSLILESASTNQTSMYLCASSLREKLFFGSGTQLSVL.

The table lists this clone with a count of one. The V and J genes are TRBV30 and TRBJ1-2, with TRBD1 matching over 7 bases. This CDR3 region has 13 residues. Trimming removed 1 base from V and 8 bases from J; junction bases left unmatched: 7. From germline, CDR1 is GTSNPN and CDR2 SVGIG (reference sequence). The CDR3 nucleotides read TGTGCCTGGAGTGCCGACAGGGTGGGAGGCTACACCTTC. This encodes CAWSADRVGGYTF. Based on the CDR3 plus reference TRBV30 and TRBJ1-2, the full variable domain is SQTIHQWPATLVQPVGSPLSLECTVEGTSNPNLYWYRQAAGRGLQLLFYSVGIGQISSEVPQNLSASRPQDRQFILSSKKLLLSDSGFYLCAWSADRVGGYTFGSGTRLTVV.

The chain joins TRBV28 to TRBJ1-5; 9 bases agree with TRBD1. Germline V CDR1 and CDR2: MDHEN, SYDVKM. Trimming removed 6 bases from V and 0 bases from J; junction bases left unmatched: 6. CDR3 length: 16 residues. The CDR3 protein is CASSPGQGYSNQPQHF. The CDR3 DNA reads TGTGCCAGCAGCCCGGGACAGGGATATAGCAATCAGCCCCAGCATTTT.